What follows is one T cell receptor (beta chain) and its context. The target antigen is unknown. This sample was included in a study of blood T cells in healthy people across ages. Overall study results and limits: For the donors, CMV status was unknown and possibly confounded expanded clonotype changes. Roughly linearly, TCR beta diversity per million T cells fell as age increased.

The V and J ends lost 3 bases and 7 bases, in that order; junction bases with no gene match: 3. From germline, CDR1 is DFQATT and CDR2 SNEGSKA (reference sequence). The CDR3 extends over 12 amino acids. The second PCR ran about 6 to 12 cycles with a sample-barcoded 5' primer and J-beta primers. Samples each returned at least 3 million CDR3-containing paired-end reads. TCRdb fed the 5' RACE reads into MiXCR, producing one record per CDR3 protein. The sample shows 800,000 to 1,000,000 distinct CDR3 sequences, 40% to 60% of them seen only once. The study isolated at least 6.5 million PBMCs from each sample.

The sequence derives from a man between 25 and 39 years old in good health. V is TRBV20-1 and J is TRBJ2-1, with TRBD2 matching 7 bases. The material sequenced was blood. This chain's CDR3 is CSASGGKNEQFF. Written as DNA, the CDR3 is TGCAGTGCTAGCGGGGGGAAGAATGAGCAGTTCTTC.